These 11 T cell receptor beta chains share one sample of origin, sequenced in a study of T-cell memory formation after mild COVID-19 (dated by TCRdb to 2020 to 2022). Library prep was done by 5' RACE. Data came from an Illumina NovaSeq 6000. TCRdb's own reprocessing of the public reads used fastp at Q25 and MiXCR and kept productive beta chains. Each record represents a unique CDR3 protein, reported with the most common genes and DNA among its rows. A total of around 310,000 distinct CDR3 sequences appear in this sample, 14% of them only once. The top ten clones comprise over 20% of the sample. Sequencing was performed on PBMCs or a T cell subset sorted from them (not recorded which). The source of these receptors is a man between 18 and 35 years old who had mild COVID-19 (a few samples of this study predate the infection). The sample titles of this study are shuffled in the database, so cell type and time point are left out; the donor was told from shared clones.

The V gene is TRBV7-2, the J gene TRBJ2-5, with TRBD2 identical over 11 bases. The CDR3 runs to 16 residues. The germline V gene encodes CDR1 SGHTA and CDR2 FQGNSA. With V trimmed by 1 base and J by 5 bases, 6 bases remained unmatched. The CDR3 loop reads CASSLEASGGWETQYF. Written as DNA, the CDR3 is TGTGCCAGCAGCTTAGAGGCTAGCGGGGGGTGGGAGACCCAGTACTTC. The whole variable domain, filled in from reference TRBV7-2 and TRBJ2-5, reads GAGVSQSPSNKVTEKGKDVELRCDPISGHTALYWYRQSLGQGLEFLIYFQGNSAPDKSGLPSDRFSAERTGGSVSTLTIQRTQQEDSAVYLCASSLEASGGWETQYFGPGTRLLVL.

The chain has TRBV7-3 and TRBJ2-3; D perhaps matches TRBD2 (6 bases). The length of the CDR3 is 17 residues. CDR1 and CDR2 (germline): SGHTA, FQGTGA. Trimming pared 7 bases from V and 3 bases from J, leaving 23 bases between. In nucleotides, the CDR3 is TGTGCCAGCACCCTAAACCCCGGGGGACGAGGGACAGATACGCAGTATTTT. Amino acids: CASTLNPGGRGTDTQYF.

This clonotype came up a few times. The chain combines TRBV20-1 with TRBJ2-5, with 8 nucleotides matching TRBD2. J was trimmed by 1 base and V by 6 bases; bases with no gene match: 7. CDR1 is DFQATT, CDR2 SNEGSKA, per germline (reference sequence). This CDR3 region has 14 residues. DNA of the CDR3: TGCAGTGCCCCCGCGGGGGGCCCCCAAGAGACCCAGTACTTC. It translates to CSAPAGGPQETQYF.

Only a few counts were recorded for this clonotype. The J gene is TRBJ2-1, the V gene TRBV5-6, with D possibly matching TRBD2 (5 bases). Looked up from germline, CDR1 is SGHDT and CDR2 is YYEEEE. Trimming stripped 4 bases from V and 10 bases from J, with 15 bases between. The CDR3 is made up of 13 amino acids. The CDR3 is CASSPLGGQEQFF. The CDR3 DNA reads TGTGCCAGCAGCCCACTAGGCGGGCAGGAGCAGTTCTTC.

V and J are TRBV20-1 and TRBJ1-5; D gene uncertain. The CDR3 length is 12 residues. Germline loops: CDR1 DFQATT, CDR2 SNEGSKA (reference sequence). Trimming left V 0 bases short and J 7 bases short, with 7 bases between. The CDR3 DNA reads TGCAGTGCTAGAGATAACCGACAGCCCCAGCATTTT. The encoded protein is CSARDNRQPQHF.

The CDR3 nucleotides read TGTGCCAGCAGCTTAGAGAGTTGGGGACAGGGGTCTGAAGCTTTCTTT. Protein: CASSLESWGQGSEAFF. The chain recombines TRBV7-9 with TRBJ1-1; 10 positions match TRBD1. The CDR3 has 16 residues. The V gene end was trimmed by 1 base and the J gene end by 6 bases; junction bases not matched to a gene: 8. Germline-derived CDR1 and CDR2 are SEHNR and FQNEAQ (reference sequence). Complete variable domain (other parts from reference TRBV7-9 and TRBJ1-1): DTGVSQNPRHKITKRGQNVTFRCDPISEHNRLYWYRQTLGQGPEFLTYFQNEAQLEKSRLLSDRFSAERPKGSFSTLEIQRTEQGDSAMYLCASSLESWGQGSEAFFGQGTRLTVV.

The gene calls are TRBV7-9 and TRBJ2-6; D is unresolved. V lost 0 bases and J 4 bases, leaving 7 bases between the germline ends. Per the germline V gene, CDR1 is SEHNR and CDR2 is FQNEAQ (reference sequence). The CDR3 has 15 residues. CDR3 amino acids: CASSLAGYGANVLTF. CDR3 bases: TGTGCCAGCAGCTTAGCAGGGTACGGGGCCAACGTCCTGACTTTC.

The chain has TRBV12-3 or TRBV12-4 and TRBJ2-2; perhaps TRBD1 as D (5 bases). The CDR3 extends over 14 amino acids. With 3 bases removed from V and 6 bases from J, the gap between germline ends came to 11 bases. CDR3: CASSFRDGAGELFF. Here the CDR3 DNA reads TGTGCCAGCAGTTTCAGGGATGGGGCCGGGGAGCTGTTTTTT.

The chain joins TRBV30 to TRBJ1-4; D gene ambiguous. The germline gives CDR1 GTSNPN, CDR2 SVGIG (reference sequence). The V gene lost 7 bases and the J gene lost 4 bases, with 10 bases spanning the gap. The CDR3 contains 12 residues. This CDR3 is CAYYESNEKLFF. CDR3 sequence (DNA): TGTGCCTACTACGAAAGTAATGAAAAACTGTTTTTT.

Many counts were recorded for this clonotype. This chain uses TRBV5-6 with TRBJ2-5, with D unclear. CDR1 SGHDT and CDR2 YYEEEE come from the germline V gene. V lost 7 bases, J lost 7 bases, and 14 bases lay in between. The CDR3 extends over 12 amino acids. Written as DNA, the CDR3 is TGTGCCAGCGGAAGAACTTCGGGGACCCAGTACTTC. Its translation: CASGRTSGTQYF.

The rearrangement links TRBV4-1 to TRBJ2-5, with D tentatively TRBD2 (6 bases). This CDR3 has 15 residues. Per germline, CDR1 MGHRA and CDR2 YSYEKL. V was cut by 4 bases and J by 2 bases, with 14 bases left in between. Here the CDR3 reads CASSRVGGYQETQYF. CDR3 in DNA: TGCGCCAGCAGCCGGGTCGGGGGTTATCAAGAGACCCAGTACTTC.